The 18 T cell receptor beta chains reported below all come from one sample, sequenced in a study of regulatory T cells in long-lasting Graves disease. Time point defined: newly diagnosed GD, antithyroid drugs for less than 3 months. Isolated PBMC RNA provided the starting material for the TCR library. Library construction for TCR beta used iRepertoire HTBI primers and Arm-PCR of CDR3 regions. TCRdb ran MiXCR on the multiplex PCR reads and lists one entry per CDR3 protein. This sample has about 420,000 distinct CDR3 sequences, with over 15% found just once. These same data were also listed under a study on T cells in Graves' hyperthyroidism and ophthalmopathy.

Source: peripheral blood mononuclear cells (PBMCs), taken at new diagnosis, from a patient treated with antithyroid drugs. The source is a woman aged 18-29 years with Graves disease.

The CDR3 is CATQDRGSGNTIYF. Here the CDR3 DNA reads TGTGCCACCCAGGACAGGGGCTCTGGAAACACCATATATTTT. This chain links TRBV19 with TRBJ1-3, with 9 nucleotides matching TRBD1. The CDR3 extends over 14 amino acids. Germline CDR1 reads LNHDA; CDR2 reads SQIVND (reference sequence). V dropped 10 bases and J dropped 0; count of bases not matched to a gene: 4.

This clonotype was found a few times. The DNA for the CDR3 is TGTGCCAGCAGCTTCGATCCAGTAAGCTCCTACAATGAGCAGTTCTTC. Translating it yields CASSFDPVSSYNEQFF. The chain carries TRBV7-9 and TRBJ2-1; D is unclear. Germline loops: CDR1 SEHNR, CDR2 FQNEAQ (reference sequence). Trimming removed 3 bases from V and 0 bases from J, with 12 bases in between. The CDR3 extends over 16 amino acids.

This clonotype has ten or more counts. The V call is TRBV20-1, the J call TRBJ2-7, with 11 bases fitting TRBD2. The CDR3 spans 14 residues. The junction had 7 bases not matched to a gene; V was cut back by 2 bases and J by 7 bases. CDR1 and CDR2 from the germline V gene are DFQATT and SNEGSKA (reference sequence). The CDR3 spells CSARRLAGGNEQYF. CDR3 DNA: TGCAGTGCTAGACGTCTAGCGGGAGGTAATGAGCAGTACTTC.

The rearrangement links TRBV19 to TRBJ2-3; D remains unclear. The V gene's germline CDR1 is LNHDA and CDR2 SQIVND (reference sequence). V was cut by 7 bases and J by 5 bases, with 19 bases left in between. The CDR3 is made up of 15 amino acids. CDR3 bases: TGTGCCAGTACGATCGCTGGCGCGCGTGGAGATACGCAGTATTTT. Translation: CASTIAGARGDTQYF.

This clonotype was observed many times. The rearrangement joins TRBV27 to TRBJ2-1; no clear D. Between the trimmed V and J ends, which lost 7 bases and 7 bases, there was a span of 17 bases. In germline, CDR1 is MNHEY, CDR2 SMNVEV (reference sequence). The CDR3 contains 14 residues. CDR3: CASISFGPLNEQFF. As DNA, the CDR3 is TGTGCCAGCATATCCTTTGGGCCTTTAAATGAGCAGTTCTTC.

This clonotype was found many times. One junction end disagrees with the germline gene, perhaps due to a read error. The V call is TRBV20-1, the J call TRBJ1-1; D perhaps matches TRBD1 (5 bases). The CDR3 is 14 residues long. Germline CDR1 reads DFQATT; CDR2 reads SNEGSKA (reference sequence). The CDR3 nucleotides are TGCAGTGCTCGAGAAATCCAGGGATGGGGGTATGCTTTCTTT. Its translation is CSAREIQGWGYAFF.

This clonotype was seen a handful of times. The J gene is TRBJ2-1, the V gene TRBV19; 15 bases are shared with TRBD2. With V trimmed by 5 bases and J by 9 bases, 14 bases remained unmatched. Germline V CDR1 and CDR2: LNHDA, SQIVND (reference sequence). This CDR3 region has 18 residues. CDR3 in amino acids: CASSPGGLAGGLRTEQFF. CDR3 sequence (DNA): TGTGCCAGTAGTCCCGGGGGACTAGCGGGAGGTTTGAGGACTGAGCAGTTCTTC.

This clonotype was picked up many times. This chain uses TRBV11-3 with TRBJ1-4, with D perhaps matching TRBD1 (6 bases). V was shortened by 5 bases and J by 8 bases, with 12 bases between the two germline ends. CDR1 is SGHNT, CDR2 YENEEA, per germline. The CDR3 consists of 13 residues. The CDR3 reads CASSRQDTEKLFF. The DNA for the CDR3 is TGTGCCAGCAGCAGACAGGATACCGAAAAACTGTTTTTT.

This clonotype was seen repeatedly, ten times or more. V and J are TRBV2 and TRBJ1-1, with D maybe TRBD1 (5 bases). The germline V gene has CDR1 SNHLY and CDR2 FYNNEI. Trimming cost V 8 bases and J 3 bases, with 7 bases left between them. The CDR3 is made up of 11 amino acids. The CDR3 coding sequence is TGTGCCAGCGCGGGGGACACTGAAGCTTTCTTT. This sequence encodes CASAGDTEAFF.

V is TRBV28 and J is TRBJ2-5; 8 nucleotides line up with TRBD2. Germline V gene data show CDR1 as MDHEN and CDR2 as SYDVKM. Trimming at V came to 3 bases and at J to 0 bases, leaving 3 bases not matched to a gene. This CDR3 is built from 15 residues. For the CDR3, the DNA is TGTGCCAGCAGTTTTGCACTAGCGGACCAAGAGACCCAGTACTTC. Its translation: CASSFALADQETQYF.

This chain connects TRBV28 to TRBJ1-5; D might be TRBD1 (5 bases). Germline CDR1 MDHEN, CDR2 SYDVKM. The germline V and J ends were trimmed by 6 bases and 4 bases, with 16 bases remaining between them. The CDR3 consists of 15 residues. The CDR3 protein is CASSNLAGLNQPQHF. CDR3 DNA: TGTGCCAGCAGCAACCTGGCAGGGCTAAATCAGCCCCAGCATTTT.

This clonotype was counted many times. Here the CDR3 DNA reads TGCAGTGCTAGGGGAACAGGGGGCGGGACAGATACGCAGTATTTT. Residues: CSARGTGGGTDTQYF. This rearrangement joins TRBV20-1 to TRBJ2-3; 9 bases are a match to TRBD1. Trimming took 3 bases from V and 3 from J; bases not matched to a gene: 7. Germline V lookup: CDR1 DFQATT, CDR2 SNEGSKA (reference sequence). This CDR3 spans 15 amino acids.

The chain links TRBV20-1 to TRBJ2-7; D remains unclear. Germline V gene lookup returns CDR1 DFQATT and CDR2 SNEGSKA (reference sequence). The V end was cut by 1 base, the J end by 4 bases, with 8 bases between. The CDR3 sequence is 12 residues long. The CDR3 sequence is CSARVQAYEQYF. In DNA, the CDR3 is TGCAGTGCTAGAGTTCAGGCGTACGAGCAGTACTTC.

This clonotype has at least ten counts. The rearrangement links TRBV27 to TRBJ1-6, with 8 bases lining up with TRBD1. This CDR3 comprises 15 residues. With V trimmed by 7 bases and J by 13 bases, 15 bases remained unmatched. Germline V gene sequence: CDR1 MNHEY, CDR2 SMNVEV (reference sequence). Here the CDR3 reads CASKARDRLVIPLHF. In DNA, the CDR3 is TGTGCCAGCAAAGCCCGGGACAGGCTTGTCATTCCCCTCCACTTT.

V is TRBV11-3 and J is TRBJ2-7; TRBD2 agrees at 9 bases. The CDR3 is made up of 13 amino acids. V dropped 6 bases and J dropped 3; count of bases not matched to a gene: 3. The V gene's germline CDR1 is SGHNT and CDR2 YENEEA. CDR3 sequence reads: CASRLSGSYEQYF. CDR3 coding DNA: TGTGCCAGCAGGCTTAGCGGGAGCTACGAGCAGTACTTC. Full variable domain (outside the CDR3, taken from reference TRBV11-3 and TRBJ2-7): EAGVVQSPRYKIIEKKQPVAFWCNPISGHNTLYWYLQNLGQGPELLIRYENEEAVDDSQLPKDRFSAERLKGVDSTLKIQPAELGDSAVYLCASRLSGSYEQYFGPGTRLTVT.

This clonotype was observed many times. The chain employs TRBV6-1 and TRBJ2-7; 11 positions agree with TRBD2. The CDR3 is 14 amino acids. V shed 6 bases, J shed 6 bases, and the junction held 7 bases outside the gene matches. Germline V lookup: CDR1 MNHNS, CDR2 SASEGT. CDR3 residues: CASRTSGITVEQYF. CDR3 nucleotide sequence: TGTGCCAGCAGGACTAGCGGGATAACGGTCGAGCAGTACTTC.

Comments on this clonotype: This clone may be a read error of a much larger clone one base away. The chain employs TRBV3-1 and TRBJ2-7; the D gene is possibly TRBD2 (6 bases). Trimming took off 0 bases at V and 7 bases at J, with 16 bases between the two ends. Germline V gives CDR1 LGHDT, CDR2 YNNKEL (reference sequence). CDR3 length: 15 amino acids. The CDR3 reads CASSQDSGPAGEQYF. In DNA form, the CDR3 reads TGTGCCAGCAGCCAAGATTCGGGCCCCGCGGGAGAGCAGTACTTC.

CDR3 in DNA: TGTGCCAGCTCACCCCTGGACGGTCAGGGGGGAGCTGAAGCTTTCTTT. Amino acid sequence: CASSPLDGQGGAEAFF. This chain joins TRBV18 and TRBJ1-1; TRBD1 aligns across 7 bases. J lost 6 bases, V lost 3 bases, and 13 bases had no gene match. This CDR3 is 16 amino acids long. Germline CDR1 KGHSH, CDR2 LQKENI.